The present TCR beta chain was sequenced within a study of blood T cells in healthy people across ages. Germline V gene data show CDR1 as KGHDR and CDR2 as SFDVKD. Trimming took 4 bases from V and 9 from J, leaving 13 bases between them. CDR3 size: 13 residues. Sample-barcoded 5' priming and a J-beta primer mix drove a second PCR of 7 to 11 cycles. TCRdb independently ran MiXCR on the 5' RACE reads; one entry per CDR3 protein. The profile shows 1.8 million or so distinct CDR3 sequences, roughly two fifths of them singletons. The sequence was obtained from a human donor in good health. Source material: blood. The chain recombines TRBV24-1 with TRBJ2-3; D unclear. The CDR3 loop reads CATSDPPVDTQYF. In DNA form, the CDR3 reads TGTGCCACCAGTGACCCTCCCGTGGACACGCAGTATTTT.